The 15 T cell receptor beta chains below all came from one sample that was sequenced in a study of monozygotic twins with inflammatory bowel disease. TCRdb re-called the 5' RACE reads; one entry per CDR3 protein, DNA not given. The sample yields about 450,000 distinct CDR3 sequences, of which the top ten take up 2.4%. The specimen was blood. The receptors originated from a human donor with ulcerative colitis or Crohn's disease, or a healthy co-twin of an affected twin (not recorded which).

This rearrangement joins TRBV5-5 to TRBJ1-1; without DNA, the TCRdb call of TRBD1 cannot be checked. Germline-derived CDR1 and CDR2 are SGHKS and YYEKEE (reference sequence). The CDR3 length is 14 residues. CDR3 in amino acids: CASSPSPGQGAAFF. The variable domain in full, completed from reference TRBV5-5 and TRBJ1-1, reads DAGVTQSPTHLIKTRGQQVTLRCSPISGHKSVSWYQQVLGQGPQFIFQYYEKEERGRGNFPDRFSARQFPNYSSELNVNALLLGDSALYLCASSPSPGQGAAFFGQGTRLTVV.

The chain couples TRBV5-1 to TRBJ1-2; the D gene TCRdb calls, TRBD1, cannot be checked with no DNA. This CDR3 is 15 amino acids long. Germline values: CDR1 SGHRS, CDR2 YFSETQ. The chain's CDR3 is CASSLGQGAQPGYTF. Filled out from reference TRBV5-1 and TRBJ1-2, the complete variable domain reads KAGVTQTPRYLIKTRGQQVTLSCSPISGHRSVSWYQQTPGQGLQFLFEYFSETQRNKGNFPGRFSGRQFSNSRSEMNVSTLELGDSALYLCASSLGQGAQPGYTFGSGTRLTVV.

V is TRBV5-5 and J is TRBJ2-2; the TCRdb call, TRBD2, lacks DNA for checking. From germline, CDR1 is SGHKS and CDR2 YYEKEE (reference sequence). The CDR3 has 16 residues. CDR3 sequence: CASSRIGGDGTGELFF.

The chain joins TRBV5-5 to TRBJ1-6; TCRdb's D gene call, TRBD1, goes unchecked for lack of DNA. CDR1 SGHKS and CDR2 YYEKEE come from the germline V gene (reference sequence). CDR3 length: 15 amino acids. The CDR3: CASSPLGTGMSPLHF.

V usage is TRBV20-1 and J usage is TRBJ1-1; TCRdb picks TRBD1, but there is no DNA to check that call. The CDR3 is 14 residues long. Germline loops: CDR1 DFQATT, CDR2 SNEGSKA (reference sequence). CDR3 loop: CSANWPGANTEAFF.

The CDR3 reads CSASETGTDTQYF. The V and J genes are TRBV20-1 and TRBJ2-3; TCRdb lists TRBD1, though no DNA is available to test this call. Germline V gives CDR1 DFQATT, CDR2 SNEGSKA (reference sequence). The CDR3 length is 13 residues.

This rearrangement joins TRBV4-2 to TRBJ2-5; TCRdb lists TRBD2, though no DNA is available to test this call. Germline-derived CDR1 and CDR2 are LGHNA and YNFKEQ. This CDR3 has 15 amino acids. Here the CDR3 reads CASSRGLAGEETQYF.

The V and J genes are TRBV14 and TRBJ1-4; TCRdb picks TRBD1, but there is no DNA to check that call. Germline V lookup: CDR1 SGHDN, CDR2 FVKESK. There are 15 residues in the CDR3. Here the CDR3 reads CASSQGGGINEKLFF. The full variable domain, completed using reference TRBV14 and TRBJ1-4, is EAGVTQFPSHSVIEKGQTVTLRCDPISGHDNLYWYRRVMGKEIKFLLHFVKESKQDESGMPNNRFLAERTGGTYSTLKVQPAELEDSGVYFCASSQGGGINEKLFFGSGTQLSVL.

V and J are TRBV7-3 and TRBJ1-2; TCRdb calls TRBD1, which cannot be checked without DNA. This CDR3 contains 14 residues. The V gene's germline CDR1 is SGHTA and CDR2 FQGTGA. The CDR3 loop is CASRPTGTNYGYTF.

The chain is built from TRBV20-1 and TRBJ2-3; TCRdb designates TRBD1, a call that cannot be tested without DNA. Germline V CDR1 and CDR2: DFQATT, SNEGSKA (reference sequence). The CDR3 totals 15 residues. The CDR3 here is CSARDRTGGADTQYF.

V is TRBV5-6 and J is TRBJ1-4. The CDR3 covers 14 residues. In germline, CDR1 is SGHDT, CDR2 YYEEEE. The CDR3 sequence is CASSVERARAKLFF.

This sequence joins TRBV27 and TRBJ1-5; with no DNA, the TCRdb D assignment of TRBD1 cannot be verified. The CDR3 is 15 amino acids. Germline V gene lookup returns CDR1 MNHEY and CDR2 SMNVEV (reference sequence). CDR3 loop: CASSLWGEGNQPQHF.

V gene TRBV11-2 combines with J gene TRBJ2-7; TCRdb proposes TRBD2, but this gene call is untestable without DNA. CDR1 is SGHAT and CDR2 is FQNNGV in the germline V gene. This CDR3 contains 16 residues. This CDR3 is CASSLEEREGPYEQYF. Variable domain in full (rest from reference TRBV11-2 and TRBJ2-7): EAGVAQSPRYKIIEKRQSVAFWCNPISGHATLYWYQQILGQGPKLLIQFQNNGVVDDSQLPKDRFSAERLKGVDSTLKIQPAKLEDSAVYLCASSLEEREGPYEQYFGPGTRLTVT.

This chain links TRBV20-1 with TRBJ2-7. The CDR3 consists of 14 residues. Germline values: CDR1 DFQATT, CDR2 SNEGSKA (reference sequence). CDR3 protein: CSARDPAQWNEQYF.

V gene TRBV18 combines with J gene TRBJ2-1; TCRdb's assignment of TRBD2 cannot be checked, as there is no DNA. The CDR3 is 14 amino acids. Germline CDR1 KGHSH, CDR2 LQKENI. This CDR3 is CASSSQTSYNEQFF.